This T cell receptor beta chain was documented in a study of CD8+ T cells in alopecia areata. Study outcomes and limitations: Significant decreases in scalp clonality and expanded CD8+ clones followed tofacitinib treatment.

Reverse transcription of extracted RNA yielded cDNA, which provided the sequencing template. The repertoire was sequenced with immunoSEQ multiplex PCR; TCRdb's copy has only in-frame clones and lacks some. The repertoire holds 85,000 to 110,000 clones, with around 86% as singletons. Treatment denoted: oral pan-JAK inhibitor, 5-10 mg twice daily. Trimming took off 2 bases at V and 6 bases at J, with 8 bases between the two ends. CDR3 length: 13 amino acids. Germline loops: CDR1 MNHEY, CDR2 SVGAGI. Comment on this clone: The target antigen is unknown.

V usage is TRBV6-5 and J usage is TRBJ2-1; the D gene is possibly TRBD1 (5 bases). This sample comprised CD8+ T cells sorted from blood, obtained at approximately week 34, from a patient treated with tofacitinib. This TCR derives from a human donor with alopecia areata. CDR3 DNA: TGTGCCAGCAGTTACAGTAGGGGCAATGAGCAGTTCTTC. The encoded protein is CASSYSRGNEQFF.